These 20 T cell receptor beta chains were sequenced from one sample in a study of shared T cell receptors in the human thymus. The assay was immunoSEQ multiplex PCR, and TCRdb's table has in-frame clones only and misses some. The sample has hundreds of thousands of clones, about four fifths seen once. This same sample was also part of a study on human thymus T cells.

The specimen sequenced was thymocytes. The source of these receptors is a boy less than two years old with a congenital heart defect.

The CDR3 region is CASSWGTPERAYGYTF. CDR3 nucleotide sequence: TGTGCCAGCAGCTGGGGGACTCCGGAAAGGGCCTATGGCTACACCTTC. The chain uses TRBV5-4 and TRBJ1-2; maybe TRBD1 (5 bases). The CDR3 has 16 amino acids. Trimming shortened V by 3 bases and J by 4 bases, and 19 bases separated the two germline ends. Germline assignment: CDR1 SGHNT and CDR2 YYREEE (reference sequence).

This clone was seen a few times. J is TRBJ2-7 and V is TRBV5-6; 9 bases match TRBD2. Germline CDR1 is SGHDT and CDR2 is YYEEEE. The V segment lost 0 bases and the J segment 4 bases; nucleotides outside the gene matches: 5. The CDR3 totals 15 residues. CDR3 nucleotides: TGTGCCAGCAGCTTGGCGCTAGCGGGACGGTACGAGCAGTACTTC. As protein: CASSLALAGRYEQYF. Drawing the rest from reference TRBV5-6 and TRBJ2-7, the complete variable domain is DAGVTQSPTHLIKTRGQQVTLRCSPKSGHDTVSWYQQALGQGPQFIFQYYEEEERQRGNFPDRFSGHQFPNYSSELNVNALLLGDSALYLCASSLALAGRYEQYFGPGTRLTVT.

For this clone: In the same sample, other DNA sequences code for this CDR3. The V and J genes are TRBV7-2 and TRBJ2-7; D ambiguous. The CDR3 covers 15 residues. The germline gives CDR1 SGHTA, CDR2 FQGNSA. Trimming cost V 3 bases and J 0 bases, with 12 bases left between them. The CDR3 DNA is TGTGCCAGCAGCTTGGTCGGGTCTAGCTCCTACGAGCAGTACTTC. Encoded protein: CASSLVGSSSYEQYF.

This clone has just a few counts. The chain carries TRBV5-6 and TRBJ1-2; 9 nucleotides line up with TRBD1. There are 13 residues in the CDR3. Per germline, CDR1 SGHDT and CDR2 YYEEEE. Trimming at V came to 3 bases and at J to 8 bases, leaving 5 bases not matched to a gene. CDR3 in amino acids: CASSSGQGLGYTF. The CDR3 DNA reads as TGTGCCAGCAGCTCGGGACAGGGATTGGGCTACACCTTC.

The chain has TRBV5-6 and TRBJ2-1; 7 nucleotides match TRBD2. V was clipped by 4 bases and J by 6 bases; unmatched bases: 13. This CDR3 is 16 amino acids long. CDR1 and CDR2 (germline): SGHDT, YYEEEE. In nucleotides, the CDR3 is TGTGCCAGCAGCCCACGACTAGCCGCGACTGGCAATGAGCAGTTCTTC. This gives the protein CASSPRLAATGNEQFF.

This clone was counted only a few times. V gene TRBV5-1 combines with J gene TRBJ2-1, with TRBD2 identical over 7 bases. Per germline, CDR1 SGHRS and CDR2 YFSETQ. Trimming at V came to 1 base and at J to 0 bases, leaving 10 bases not matched to a gene. The CDR3 has 18 residues. CDR3 region: CASSLWIASGSSYNEQFF. CDR3 nucleotides: TGCGCCAGCAGCTTGTGGATCGCTAGCGGTTCCTCCTACAATGAGCAGTTCTTC.

The chain employs TRBV7-6 and TRBJ2-3, with 12 bases identical to TRBD2. V trimming: 4 bases; J trimming: 1 base; junction bases outside the gene matches: 3. The germline V gene encodes CDR1 SGHVS and CDR2 FNYEAQ. This CDR3 region has 16 residues. CDR3 bases: TGTGCCAGCAGCTCAAGACTAGCGGGAGGCACAGATACGCAGTATTTT. This translates into CASSSRLAGGTDTQYF.

The V and J genes are TRBV5-5 and TRBJ2-6, with 7 bases identical to TRBD2. V was clipped by 0 bases and J by 2 bases; unmatched bases: 11. Germline V lookup: CDR1 SGHKS, CDR2 YYEKEE (reference sequence). The CDR3 consists of 19 residues. CDR3 DNA sequence: TGTGCCAGCAGCTTGGTGGGGGGGACCCTGCGGGCTGGGGCCAACGTCCTGACTTTC. It specifies CASSLVGGTLRAGANVLTF.

V usage is TRBV4-2 and J usage is TRBJ2-5; TRBD1 aligns across 9 bases. V was clipped by 0 bases and J by 3 bases; unmatched bases: 8. The CDR3 spans 17 residues. The germline CDR1 and CDR2 sequences are LGHNA and YNFKEQ. The CDR3 bases are TGTGCCAGCAGCCAAGATCTGGACAGGGGACGGAAAGAGACCCAGTACTTC. This gives the protein CASSQDLDRGRKETQYF.

V and J are TRBV1 and TRBJ2-7; the table assigns TRBD2, which was not confirmed against the DNA. TRBV1 is a documented pseudogene. This CDR3 has 18 amino acids. As DNA, the CDR3 is TGCACCAGCAGCCCTTTAGCGGGATATGAGAAGTCGCGCTACGAGCAGTACTTC. Residues: CTSSPLAGYEKSRYEQYF.

The chain employs TRBV9 and TRBJ2-5; D might be TRBD2 (6 bases). Trimming removed 2 bases from V and 5 bases from J, with 10 bases in between. This CDR3 region has 13 residues. The germline V gene encodes CDR1 SGDLS and CDR2 YYNGEE. The CDR3 DNA follows: TGTGCCAGCAGCGTGGGTCTAGCGGAGACCCAGTACTTC. Protein product: CASSVGLAETQYF.

J is TRBJ2-1 and V is TRBV29-1, with 9 bases fitting TRBD2. The V segment lost 0 bases and the J segment 3 bases; nucleotides outside the gene matches: 9. This CDR3 region has 17 residues. Germline CDR1 reads SQVTM; CDR2 reads ANQGSEA. The CDR3 region is CSVEDRFETSGYNEQFF. In DNA form, the CDR3 reads TGCAGCGTTGAAGATCGATTTGAGACTAGCGGCTACAATGAGCAGTTCTTC.

This rearrangement joins TRBV7-2 to TRBJ1-5; 9 nucleotides align to TRBD1. V lost 3 bases, J lost 6 bases, and 15 bases stayed unmatched. CDR1 and CDR2 from the germline V gene are SGHTA and FQGNSA. This CDR3 spans 18 amino acids. This CDR3 reads CASSFAGSRDREVQPQHF. The CDR3 nucleotides are TGTGCCAGCAGCTTCGCCGGCAGCCGGGACAGGGAGGTTCAGCCCCAGCATTTT.

The chain has TRBV7-9 and TRBJ1-2, with a weak D call TRBD1 (5 bases). Germline V gene data show CDR1 as SEHNR and CDR2 as FQNEAQ (reference sequence). The CDR3 has 15 residues. The V and J ends lost 3 bases and 3 bases respectively, with 14 bases between them. The CDR3 DNA follows: TGTGCCAGCAGCTTCTCTCAGACAGCGCACTATGGCTACACCTTC. The encoded protein is CASSFSQTAHYGYTF.

The gene calls are TRBV30 and TRBJ2-1; D remains unclear. CDR1 is GTSNPN, CDR2 SVGIG, per germline (reference sequence). The CDR3 spans 13 residues. Trimming cost V 0 bases and J 10 bases, with 13 bases left between them. The CDR3 DNA follows: TGTGCCTGGAGTGTAGCGTCCCCGAGGGAGCAGTTCTTC. Translated, it gives CAWSVASPREQFF.

This sequence joins TRBV4-2 and TRBJ2-7, with 10 bases that match TRBD2. This CDR3 has 15 amino acids. With 4 bases clipped from V and 0 bases from J, the junction kept 3 bases outside the gene matches. Germline CDR1 LGHNA, CDR2 YNFKEQ. CDR3 nucleotides: TGTGCCAGCAGCCTTATAGCGGGGGGCTCCTACGAGCAGTACTTC. Translating it yields CASSLIAGGSYEQYF.

This rearrangement joins TRBV27 to TRBJ2-7; D might be TRBD1 (7 bases). CDR3 length: 14 amino acids. Germline V gene data show CDR1 as MNHEY and CDR2 as SMNVEV (reference sequence). Trimming cost V 2 bases and J 5 bases, with 13 bases left between them. The CDR3 loop is CASSLGQGGNEQYF. CDR3 coding DNA: TGTGCCAGCAGTTTAGGGCAGGGGGGTAACGAGCAGTACTTC.

The rearrangement joins TRBV10-1 to TRBJ1-2, with unresolved D. The CDR3 contains 15 residues. Germline values: CDR1 WNHNN, CDR2 SYGVQD (reference sequence). The V end was cut by 0 bases, the J end by 3 bases, with 11 bases between. The CDR3 is CASSESPEFYYGYTF. DNA for the CDR3: TGCGCCAGCAGTGAGTCTCCAGAATTCTACTATGGCTACACCTTC.

This clone appeared a single time. The V and J genes are TRBV13 and TRBJ2-4; 12 bases are shared with TRBD2. The CDR3 is 17 residues long. V lost 3 bases to trimming and J lost 1 base; unmatched junction nucleotides: 4. CDR1 PRHDT and CDR2 FYEKMQ come from the germline V gene (reference sequence). The CDR3 here is CASSLTSGSGAKNIQYF. The CDR3 DNA is TGTGCCAGCAGCTTGACTAGCGGGAGTGGGGCCAAAAACATTCAGTACTTC. The full variable domain, with the rest looked up from reference TRBV13 and TRBJ2-4, is AAGVIQSPRHLIKEKRETATLKCYPIPRHDTVYWYQQGPGQDPQFLISFYEKMQSDKGSIPDRFSAQQFSDYHSELNMSSLELGDSALYFCASSLTSGSGAKNIQYFGAGTRLSVL.

V gene TRBV28 combines with J gene TRBJ2-7; 8 bases line up with TRBD2. Trimming removed 7 bases from V and 6 bases from J; junction bases left unmatched: 11. The CDR3 spans 14 residues. In germline, CDR1 is MDHEN, CDR2 SYDVKM. The CDR3 reads CASTSAGGGSEQYF. For the CDR3, the DNA is TGTGCCAGCACCTCGGCGGGAGGAGGTTCCGAGCAGTACTTC.